One and the same sample provided the 10 T cell receptor beta chains below, sequenced in a study of blood T cell repertoires in COVID-19. Generated by immunoSEQ multiplex PCR, the TCRdb table keeps only in-frame clones and is missing some. The table includes roughly 150,000 clones, over 65% detected once. The sample was PBMCs or T cells enriched from blood (not recorded which). These receptor sequences come from a woman aged 45-59 years who had recovered from COVID-19.

CDR3 region: CAIRSGTSLVDTQYF. The CDR3 bases are TGTGCCATCAGGTCCGGGACTAGCTTGGTAGATACGCAGTATTTT. The chain carries TRBV10-3 and TRBJ2-3; 9 nucleotides line up with TRBD2. The J segment lost 5 bases and the V segment lost 6 bases, leaving 9 bases of the junction unmatched. Germline V gene data show CDR1 as ENHRY and CDR2 as SYGVKD. CDR3 length: 15 residues.

In this sample, this clone turned up a few times. The chain has TRBV28 and TRBJ1-2; weak D call: TRBD1 (6 bases). Looked up from germline, CDR1 is MDHEN and CDR2 is SYDVKM. V lost 3 bases to trimming and J lost 3 bases, with 14 bases between them. The CDR3 covers 15 residues. CDR3 nucleotides: TGTGCCAGCAGTTTTGCCGGGGCAGGGGACTATGGCTACACCTTC. This sequence encodes CASSFAGAGDYGYTF.

The chain recombines TRBV19 with TRBJ1-5; 7 bases are a match to TRBD1. The CDR3 is 15 amino acids. The trim removed 5 bases at V and 2 bases at J, leaving 6 bases unmatched. Germline V gene data show CDR1 as LNHDA and CDR2 as SQIVND (reference sequence). The CDR3 protein is CASSLQTGRNQPQHF. The CDR3 DNA reads TGTGCCAGTAGTCTACAGACAGGGCGCAATCAGCCCCAGCATTTT.

The rearrangement joins TRBV6-2 or TRBV6-3 to TRBJ2-7, with 7 nucleotides matching TRBD1. The CDR3 loop spans 13 amino acids. After removal of 5 bases from V and 3 bases from J, the junction contained 4 bases not matched to a gene. Germline V gene data show CDR1 as MNHEY and CDR2 as SVGEGT. This CDR3 reads CASSRGTVYEQYF. In DNA, the CDR3 is TGTGCCAGCAGTCGAGGGACAGTCTACGAGCAGTACTTC.

The rearrangement uses TRBV4-2 and TRBJ2-1; TRBD2 matches 11 bases. With V trimmed by 3 bases and J by 1 base, 11 bases remained unmatched. CDR1 and CDR2 from the germline V gene are LGHNA and YNFKEQ. The CDR3 runs to 19 residues. CDR3 in amino acids: CASSQRPLAGGSSYNEQFF. CDR3 coding DNA: TGTGCCAGCAGCCAGCGCCCCCTAGCGGGGGGCTCTTCCTACAATGAGCAGTTCTTC.

This clone was seen only a few times. This chain joins TRBV5-4 and TRBJ2-7; D unresolved. The CDR3 consists of 12 residues. The V end was cut by 4 bases, the J end by 0 bases, with 5 bases between. Germline V gives CDR1 SGHNT, CDR2 YYREEE (reference sequence). As DNA, the CDR3 is TGTGCCAGCAGCGCGAGCTCCTACGAGCAGTACTTC. It is translated as CASSASSYEQYF.

The V and J genes are TRBV12-3 or TRBV12-4 and TRBJ1-2, with a possible D match to TRBD1 (6 bases). The CDR3 contains 13 residues. V was trimmed by 5 bases and J by 3 bases, leaving 10 bases between them. The CDR3 loop reads CASSGDTHYGYTF. The CDR3 nucleotides read TGTGCCAGCAGTGGGGACACCCACTATGGCTACACCTTC.

This rearrangement joins TRBV5-1 to TRBJ1-2; D possibly corresponds to TRBD1 (5 bases). In germline, CDR1 is SGHRS, CDR2 YFSETQ. There are 14 residues in the CDR3. Trimming cost V 0 bases and J 1 base, with 7 bases left between them. CDR3 nucleotide sequence: TGCGCCAGCAGCTTGGGTAGGGGTAACTATGGCTACACCTTC. Residues: CASSLGRGNYGYTF.

The chain combines TRBV3-1 (or the pseudogene TRBV3-2) with TRBJ2-5; D gene unclear. The V end was cut by 4 bases, the J end by 5 bases, with 5 bases between. This CDR3 is 11 amino acids long. CDR1 is LGHDT and CDR2 is YNNKEL in the germline V gene (reference sequence). CDR3 in amino acids: CASSRRETQYF. The CDR3 DNA sequence: TGTGCCAGCAGCCGTCGGGAGACCCAGTACTTC.

For the CDR3, the DNA is TGTGCCAGCAGTTTGGGCACCTACAATGAGCAGTTCTTC. This codes for CASSLGTYNEQFF. V usage is TRBV27 and J usage is TRBJ2-1; D unclear. Germline CDR1 is MNHEY and CDR2 is SMNVEV (reference sequence). The V gene lost 3 bases and the J gene lost 2 bases, with 5 bases spanning the gap. The CDR3 extends over 13 amino acids.